Given below is one T cell receptor (beta chain) in context. Antigen unknown. The sample comes from a study of T cell responses to AZD1222 COVID-19 vaccine. Whole-study results and caveats: Nearly half of spike-specific TCRs reportedly go after variant regions that carry no mutations. Sampled repertoires all dated from after the peak T cell response. Donors were largely white British and mainly female; clonal diversity was possibly underestimated.

V lost 1 base and J lost 4, with 16 bases in between. This CDR3 comprises 17 residues. Germline-derived CDR1 and CDR2 are LGHNA and YSLEER. TCRdb's table, derived via immunoSEQ multiplex PCR, lists solely in-frame clones and lacks some. Of about 140,000 clones listed, 88% are singletons. The sequences come from peripheral blood, collected 28 days after the second AZD1222 dose. The V call is TRBV4-3, the J call TRBJ2-2; D might be TRBD2 (7 bases). This sequence originates from an adult who received the AZD1222 COVID-19 vaccine. CDR3 protein: CASSQVLGGRSTGELFF. Here the CDR3 DNA reads TGCGCCAGCAGCCAAGTTCTCGGGGGGCGAAGCACCGGGGAGCTGTTTTTT.